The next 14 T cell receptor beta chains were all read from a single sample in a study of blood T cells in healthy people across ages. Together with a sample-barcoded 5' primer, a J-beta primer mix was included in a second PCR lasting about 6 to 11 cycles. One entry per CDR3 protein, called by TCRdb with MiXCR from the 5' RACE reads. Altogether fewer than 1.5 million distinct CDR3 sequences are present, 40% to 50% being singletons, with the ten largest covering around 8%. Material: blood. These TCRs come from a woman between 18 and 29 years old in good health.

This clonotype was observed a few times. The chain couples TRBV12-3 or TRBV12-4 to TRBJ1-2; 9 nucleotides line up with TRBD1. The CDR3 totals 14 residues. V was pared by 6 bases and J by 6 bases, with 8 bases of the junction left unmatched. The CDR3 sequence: CASSHWDRVDGYTF. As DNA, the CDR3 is TGTGCCAGCAGCCATTGGGACAGGGTCGATGGCTACACCTTC.

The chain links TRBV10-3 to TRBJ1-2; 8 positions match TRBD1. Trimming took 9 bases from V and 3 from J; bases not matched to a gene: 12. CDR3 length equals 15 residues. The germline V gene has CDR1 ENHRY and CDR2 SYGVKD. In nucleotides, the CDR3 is TGTGCCATTACCGGACAGGGAGGTCAAGACTATGGCTACACCTTC. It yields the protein CAITGQGGQDYGYTF.

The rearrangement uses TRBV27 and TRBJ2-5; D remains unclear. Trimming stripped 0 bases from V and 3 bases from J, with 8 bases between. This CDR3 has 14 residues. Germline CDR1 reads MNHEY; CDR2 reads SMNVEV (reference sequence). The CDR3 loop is CASSLSDGKETQYF. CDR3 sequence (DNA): TGTGCCAGCAGTTTATCGGACGGTAAAGAGACCCAGTACTTC.

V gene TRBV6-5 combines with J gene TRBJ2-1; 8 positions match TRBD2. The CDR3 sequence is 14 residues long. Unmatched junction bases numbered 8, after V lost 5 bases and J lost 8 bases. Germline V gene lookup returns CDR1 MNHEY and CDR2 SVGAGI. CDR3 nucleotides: TGTGCCAGCAGTCAGACTAGCGTTCACGATGAGCAGTTCTTC. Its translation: CASSQTSVHDEQFF.

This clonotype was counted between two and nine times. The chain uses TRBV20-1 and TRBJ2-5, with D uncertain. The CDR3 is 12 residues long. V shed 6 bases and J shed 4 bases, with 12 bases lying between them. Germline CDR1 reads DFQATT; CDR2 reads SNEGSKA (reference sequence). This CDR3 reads CSAEQNPETQYF. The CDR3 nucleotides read TGCAGTGCGGAGCAAAATCCAGAGACCCAGTACTTC.

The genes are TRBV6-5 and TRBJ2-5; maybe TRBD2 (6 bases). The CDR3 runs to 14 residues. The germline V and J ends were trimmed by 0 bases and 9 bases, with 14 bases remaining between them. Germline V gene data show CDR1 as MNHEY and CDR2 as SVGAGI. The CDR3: CASSYSTGVVAQYF. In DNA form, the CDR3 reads TGTGCCAGCAGTTACTCAACGGGGGTGGTCGCCCAGTACTTC.

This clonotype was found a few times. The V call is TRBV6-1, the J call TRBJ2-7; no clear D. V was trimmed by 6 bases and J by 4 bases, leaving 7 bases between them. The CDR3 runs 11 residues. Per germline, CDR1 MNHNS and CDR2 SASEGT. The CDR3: CASRWVYEQYF. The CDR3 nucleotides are TGTGCCAGCAGATGGGTTTACGAGCAGTACTTC.

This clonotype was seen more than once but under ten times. The CDR3 is CSARTGADYEQYF. The DNA for the CDR3 is TGCAGTGCTAGAACCGGGGCCGACTACGAGCAGTACTTC. The chain joins TRBV20-1 to TRBJ2-7, with D possibly being TRBD1 or TRBD2 (5 bases each). The CDR3 is 13 amino acids. CDR1 DFQATT and CDR2 SNEGSKA come from the germline V gene (reference sequence). V was clipped by 2 bases and J by 3 bases, with 11 bases between them.

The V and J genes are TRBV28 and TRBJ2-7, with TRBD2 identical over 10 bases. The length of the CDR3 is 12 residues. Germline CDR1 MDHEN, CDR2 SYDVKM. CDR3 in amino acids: CAGSGGPNEQYF. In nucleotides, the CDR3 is TGTGCTGGTAGCGGGGGGCCGAACGAGCAGTACTTC.

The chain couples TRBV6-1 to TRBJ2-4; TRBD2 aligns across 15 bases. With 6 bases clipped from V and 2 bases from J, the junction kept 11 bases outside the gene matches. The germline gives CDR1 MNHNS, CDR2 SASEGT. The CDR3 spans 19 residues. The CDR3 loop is CASRGLAGGLGSSKNIQYF. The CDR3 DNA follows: TGTGCCAGCAGGGGACTAGCGGGAGGCCTCGGTAGTTCCAAAAACATTCAGTACTTC.

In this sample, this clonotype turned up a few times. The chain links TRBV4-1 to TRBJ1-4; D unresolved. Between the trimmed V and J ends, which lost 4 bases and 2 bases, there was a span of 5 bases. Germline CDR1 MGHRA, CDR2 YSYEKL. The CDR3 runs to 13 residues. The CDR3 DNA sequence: TGCGCCAGCAGCCGGTTCACTAATGAAAAACTGTTTTTT. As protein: CASSRFTNEKLFF.

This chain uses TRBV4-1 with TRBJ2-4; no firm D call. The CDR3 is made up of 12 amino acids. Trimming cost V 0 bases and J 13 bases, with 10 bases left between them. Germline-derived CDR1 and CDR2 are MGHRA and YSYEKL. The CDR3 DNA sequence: TGCGCCAGCAGCCAAGAGGATGGAAAGCAGTACTTC. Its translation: CASSQEDGKQYF.

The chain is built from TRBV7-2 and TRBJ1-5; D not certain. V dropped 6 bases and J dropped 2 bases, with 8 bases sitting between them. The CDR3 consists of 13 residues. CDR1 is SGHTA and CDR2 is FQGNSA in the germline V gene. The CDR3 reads CASSSIGNQPQHF. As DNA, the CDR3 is TGTGCCAGCAGTTCGATTGGCAATCAGCCCCAGCATTTT.

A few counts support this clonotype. CDR3 bases: TGTGCCAGCAGCGTAGCACTAGCGGGGTACGAGCAGTACTTC. Its protein product is CASSVALAGYEQYF. The chain joins TRBV9 to TRBJ2-7; TRBD2 matches at 10 bases. Germline CDR1 reads SGDLS; CDR2 reads YYNGEE. This CDR3 region has 14 residues. Losses at the gene ends were 0 bases for V and 4 bases for J; bases not matched to a gene: 1. Complete variable domain (other parts from reference TRBV9 and TRBJ2-7): DSGVTQTPKHLITATGQRVTLRCSPRSGDLSVYWYQQSLDQGLQFLIQYYNGEERAKGNILERFSAQQFPDLHSELNLSSLELGDSALYFCASSVALAGYEQYFGPGTRLTVT.